The 16 T cell receptor beta chains below come from one sample, sequenced in a study of naive and memory T cell subsets. Two oligonucleotides, mixed equimolar, formed the beta constant-region primer covering TRBC1 and TRBC2. The ligated cDNA underwent four PCR rounds using SP2 and nested alpha and beta constant-region primers. TCRdb analysed the UMI-ligation and nested PCR reads with MiXCR anew, one entry per CDR3 protein. The repertoire holds roughly 80,000 distinct CDR3 sequences, with approximately 10% as singletons. Input material: naive CD8+ T cells from blood. The receptors come from a human donor in good health.

A few counts support this clonotype. The chain uses TRBV25-1 and TRBJ2-3, with 7 bases that match TRBD1. V trimming: 4 bases; J trimming: 4 bases; junction bases outside the gene matches: 2. The length of the CDR3 is 13 residues. Germline CDR1 MGHDK, CDR2 SYGVNS. The CDR3 DNA follows: TGTGCCAGCAGTGCCGGGACAGCAGATACGCAGTATTTT. Translating gives CASSAGTADTQYF.

The chain joins TRBV12-3 or TRBV12-4 to TRBJ2-7; no clear D. The CDR3 runs 14 residues. The ends were cut back, 1 base at V and 1 base at J, with 8 bases in the middle. The CDR3 protein is CASSLGSVSYEQYF. CDR3 nucleotide sequence: TGTGCCAGCAGTTTAGGTTCCGTTTCCTACGAGCAGTACTTC.

This clonotype was seen at least ten times. V and J are TRBV15 and TRBJ1-1; a weak D match, TRBD1 (6 bases). Germline CDR1 reads LNHNV; CDR2 reads YYDKDF (reference sequence). V gave up 3 bases and J gave up 0 bases, with 14 bases separating them. The CDR3 length is 16 residues. The CDR3 coding sequence is TGTGCCACCAGCAGGGAATACAGGACAGTGAACACTGAAGCTTTCTTT. Its protein is CATSREYRTVNTEAFF.

For the CDR3, the DNA is TGTGCCAGCAGTATCAAGAACCCGGATAAATATGGCTACACCTTC. Amino acids: CASSIKNPDKYGYTF. The J gene is TRBJ1-2, the V gene TRBV9; no clear D. The CDR3 runs to 15 residues. The V and J ends lost 5 bases and 5 bases respectively, with 19 bases between them. Per the germline V gene, CDR1 is SGDLS and CDR2 is YYNGEE. The whole variable domain, filled in from reference TRBV9 and TRBJ1-2, reads DSGVTQTPKHLITATGQRVTLRCSPRSGDLSVYWYQQSLDQGLQFLIQYYNGEERAKGNILERFSAQQFPDLHSELNLSSLELGDSALYFCASSIKNPDKYGYTFGSGTRLTVV.

V usage is TRBV29-1 and J usage is TRBJ2-7, with TRBD1 as a possible D gene (6 bases). Germline assignment: CDR1 SQVTM and CDR2 ANQGSEA. The CDR3 totals 14 residues. The V and J ends lost 5 bases and 2 bases respectively, with 16 bases between them. The CDR3 is CSVYPQGPTYEQYF. CDR3 DNA sequence: TGCAGCGTTTATCCCCAGGGGCCTACCTACGAGCAGTACTTC.

There are many counts of this clonotype. The V gene is TRBV2, the J gene TRBJ2-3; D is ambiguous. Per germline, CDR1 SNHLY and CDR2 FYNNEI. V shed 2 bases and J shed 5 bases, with 17 bases lying between them. The CDR3 covers 16 residues. CDR3: CASSETAWGIGDTQYF. As DNA, the CDR3 is TGTGCCAGCAGTGAAACAGCTTGGGGAATAGGAGATACGCAGTATTTT.

This clonotype has more than one count but fewer than ten. The gene calls are TRBV6-5 and TRBJ2-7; possibly TRBD2 for D (6 bases). Between the trimmed V and J ends, which lost 3 bases and 0 bases, there was a span of 12 bases. Germline V lookup: CDR1 MNHEY, CDR2 SVGAGI. The CDR3 runs 15 residues. CDR3 in DNA: TGTGCCAGCAGTTATGATGGGGGGTACTCCTACGAGCAGTACTTC. Translation gives CASSYDGGYSYEQYF.

This chain's CDR3 is CASSLLADSYEQYF. CDR3 DNA: TGTGCCAGCAGCCTACTAGCGGACTCCTACGAGCAGTACTTC. The chain combines TRBV7-6 with TRBJ2-7; 8 nucleotides align to TRBD2. V was pared by 5 bases and J by 0 bases, with 3 bases of the junction left unmatched. Germline CDR1 reads SGHVS; CDR2 reads FNYEAQ. The CDR3 has 14 residues.

This clonotype was found a few times. The chain joins TRBV20-1 to TRBJ2-3; D gene unclear. V gave up 6 bases and J gave up 2 bases, with 18 bases separating them. The CDR3 is 15 amino acids. The germline CDR1 and CDR2 sequences are DFQATT and SNEGSKA (reference sequence). Here the CDR3 reads CSAPPPRRHTDTQYF. The CDR3 DNA follows: TGCAGTGCCCCTCCACCGCGGAGACACACAGATACGCAGTATTTT.

This clonotype showed up just a few times. The chain employs TRBV28 and TRBJ2-7, with D possibly matching TRBD1 (7 bases). This CDR3 has 15 residues. Per germline, CDR1 MDHEN and CDR2 SYDVKM. V was shortened by 3 bases and J by 8 bases, with 20 bases between the two germline ends. The CDR3, as DNA: TGTGCCAGCAGTTTTGGGGGGACAGACCTAATGAAGCAGTACTTC. It yields the protein CASSFGGTDLMKQYF.

This clonotype was observed a handful of times. This chain joins TRBV10-3 and TRBJ2-5; the match to TRBD1 covers 9 bases. Germline CDR1 and CDR2: ENHRY and SYGVKD. The CDR3 has 18 amino acids. The V gene end was trimmed by 0 bases and the J gene end by 0 bases; junction bases not matched to a gene: 8. CDR3 DNA: TGTGCCATCAGTGAGTCGACGGGGACAGGGAAAGACCAAGAGACCCAGTACTTC. Translated, it gives CAISESTGTGKDQETQYF.

A few counts support this clonotype. V and J are TRBV20-1 and TRBJ2-1; 16 nucleotides agree with TRBD2. The germline V gene encodes CDR1 DFQATT and CDR2 SNEGSKA (reference sequence). CDR3 size: 17 residues. V lost 3 bases, J lost 2 bases, and 4 bases stayed unmatched. The CDR3 sequence is CSASPGTSGRAYNEQFF. For the CDR3, the DNA is TGCAGTGCTAGCCCGGGGACTAGCGGGAGGGCCTACAATGAGCAGTTCTTC.

This clonotype appeared a few times. This rearrangement joins TRBV28 to TRBJ2-5, with a tentative D call TRBD1 (5 bases). Deletions cut 1 base from V and 3 bases from J, with 15 bases between. The CDR3 sequence is 16 residues long. CDR1 is MDHEN, CDR2 SYDVKM, per germline. The CDR3 is CASSLSRTSGEETQYF. The CDR3 coding sequence is TGTGCCAGCAGTTTATCGAGGACATCAGGCGAAGAGACCCAGTACTTC.

The chain couples TRBV30 to TRBJ2-5; D may be TRBD2 (7 bases). The germline CDR1 and CDR2 sequences are GTSNPN and SVGIG (reference sequence). Trimming removed 2 bases at V and 4 bases at J, with 14 bases between. The CDR3 consists of 14 residues. The CDR3 here is CAWSLWEGGETQYF. For the CDR3, the DNA is TGTGCCTGGAGTCTGTGGGAGGGGGGAGAGACCCAGTACTTC.

The gene calls are TRBV12-3 or TRBV12-4 and TRBJ2-3; D not resolved. V was trimmed by 4 bases and J by 6 bases, leaving 14 bases between them. This CDR3 comprises 14 residues. CDR3 in amino acids: CASSSGMKVDTQYF. In nucleotides, the CDR3 is TGTGCCAGCAGTTCGGGCATGAAGGTGGATACGCAGTATTTT.

This clonotype was counted a few times. The J gene is TRBJ2-7, the V gene TRBV10-3; 14 bases map to TRBD2. Germline CDR1 is ENHRY and CDR2 is SYGVKD. The junction had 4 bases not matched to a gene; V was cut back by 0 bases and J by 3 bases. CDR3 length: 17 residues. The CDR3 region is CAISESYGTSGSYEQYF. CDR3 nucleotide sequence: TGTGCCATCAGTGAGTCGTACGGGACTAGCGGGAGCTACGAGCAGTACTTC.